The clone carrying this T cell receptor beta chain was recorded once. Libraries were prepared by immunoSEQ multiplex PCR; TCRdb keeps only in-frame clonotypes and omits some of them. The data show 150,000 to 200,000 clones, with roughly 87% seen just once and 20% to 25% held by the top ten. This sample was included in a study of blood T cell repertoires in COVID-19. The V gene lost 1 base and the J gene lost 2 bases, with 21 bases spanning the gap. Looked up from germline, CDR1 is MNHEY and CDR2 is SMNVEV (reference sequence). The CDR3 sequence is 18 residues long. Source material: peripheral blood. This rearrangement joins TRBV27 to TRBJ2-7; a possible D gene is TRBD1 (5 bases). The sequence was obtained from a man in his 60s with active or convalescent COVID-19. For the CDR3, the DNA is TGTGCCAGCAGTTTATACCAGCCCAGGGAAGCCGGAGCCTACGAGCAGTACTTC. Encoded protein: CASSLYQPREAGAYEQYF.